What follows are 10 T cell receptor beta chains derived from one specimen sequenced in a study of blood T cell repertoires in COVID-19. This table comes from immunoSEQ multiplex PCR, and its TCRdb copy is limited to in-frame clones, with some not included. The table lists around 340,000 clones, 80% to 90% of them singletons. Sequencing was done on a sample of PBMCs or T cells enriched from blood (not recorded which). The origin of the receptors is a woman in her 40s with acute COVID-19.

This rearrangement joins TRBV7-9 to TRBJ2-5; no definite D call. This CDR3 spans 14 amino acids. Germline CDR1 is SEHNR and CDR2 is FQNEAQ (reference sequence). V was cut by 1 base and J by 4 bases, with 10 bases left in between. The CDR3, as DNA: TGTGCCAGCAGCTTAGTTCCCACATTAGAGACCCAGTACTTC. Protein: CASSLVPTLETQYF.

The CDR3 coding sequence is TGCGCCAGCAGTCAGGACACGGTATCAAATGAAAAACTGTTTTTT. Protein: CASSQDTVSNEKLFF. This chain links TRBV5-1 with TRBJ1-4; possibly TRBD1 for D (5 bases). Germline values: CDR1 SGHRS, CDR2 YFSETQ. This CDR3 comprises 15 residues. The V and J ends lost 5 bases and 5 bases respectively, with 16 bases between them.

The rearrangement links TRBV28 to TRBJ2-7; 7 nucleotides align to TRBD2. The CDR3 is 14 residues long. V gave up 4 bases and J gave up 4 bases; unmatched junction bases: 7. CDR1 and CDR2 from the germline V gene are MDHEN and SYDVKM. Written as DNA, the CDR3 is TGTGCCAGCAGTTACCCGGGGGGATCATACGAGCAGTACTTC. Its protein product is CASSYPGGSYEQYF.

J is TRBJ1-6 and V is TRBV12-2; the table's D call, TRBD1, was not checked against the DNA. TRBV12-2 is described as a pseudogene. This CDR3 spans 15 amino acids. This CDR3 is CASRSRDRDNSPLHF. In DNA form, the CDR3 reads TGTGCAAGTCGCTCTCGGGACAGGGATAATTCACCCCTCCACTTT.

This rearrangement joins TRBV4-1 to TRBJ2-1, with no clear D. This CDR3 contains 17 residues. V gave up 4 bases and J gave up 1 base, with 17 bases separating them. The germline V gene has CDR1 MGHRA and CDR2 YSYEKL. CDR3 coding DNA: TGCGCCAGCAGCCGTCGGCCACTCGTGCGGTCCTACAATGAGCAGTTCTTC. It encodes CASSRRPLVRSYNEQFF.

This chain uses TRBV28 with TRBJ2-2; 7 bases agree with TRBD2. The CDR3 contains 15 residues. Per germline, CDR1 MDHEN and CDR2 SYDVKM. With 4 bases clipped from V and 6 bases from J, the junction kept 8 bases outside the gene matches. CDR3 residues: CASSWLVTSPGELFF. The CDR3 DNA follows: TGTGCCAGCAGTTGGCTCGTGACTAGCCCCGGGGAGCTGTTTTTT.

The V gene is TRBV12-3 or TRBV12-4, the J gene TRBJ2-5; D may be TRBD1 (6 bases). Trimming pared 3 bases from V and 5 bases from J, leaving 10 bases between. The CDR3 has 13 amino acids. The CDR3 region has the DNA TGTGCCAGCAGTTTCAGGGGAGAGGAGACCCAGTACTTC. Its translation: CASSFRGEETQYF.

The J gene is TRBJ2-1, the V gene TRBV10-1; 13 bases match TRBD2. After removal of 8 bases from V and 0 bases from J, the junction contained 10 bases not matched to a gene. Germline CDR1 and CDR2: WNHNN and SYGVQD (reference sequence). CDR3 length: 18 amino acids. This CDR3 reads CASGPGTSGNISYNEQFF. CDR3 nucleotides: TGCGCCAGCGGCCCAGGGACTAGCGGGAATATCTCCTACAATGAGCAGTTCTTC.

The chain couples TRBV18 to TRBJ1-5; 9 positions match TRBD1. Germline values: CDR1 KGHSH, CDR2 LQKENI. After removal of 6 bases from V and 6 bases from J, the junction contained 9 bases not matched to a gene. CDR3 length: 15 residues. The CDR3 DNA sequence: TGTGCCAGCTCTCGGGAACAGGGGGCCGGTCAGCCCCAGCATTTT. It specifies CASSREQGAGQPQHF.

The CDR3 coding sequence is TGTGCCAGCAGCCCCGCCCGACAGGGGAGCCCCTACGAGCAGTACTTC. This sequence encodes CASSPARQGSPYEQYF. The chain combines TRBV7-9 with TRBJ2-7; 8 positions agree with TRBD1. Trimming cost V 5 bases and J 2 bases; bases outside gene matches: 11. Germline V lookup: CDR1 SEHNR, CDR2 FQNEAQ (reference sequence). This CDR3 has 16 amino acids.